Listed below are T cell receptor beta chains from one sample, sequenced in a study of shared clonotypes between healthy human individuals. Using immunoSEQ multiplex PCR, the repertoire was profiled, and TCRdb retains in-frame clones only, with some absent. Of about 1 million clones in the sample, around 76% were seen once. Sequencing was carried out using memory CD4+ T cells sorted from blood. The receptors originated from a man in his late teens or twenties in good health. The CDR3 runs from the conserved cysteine through the conserved F or W. Each record gives: D gene, V gene, J gene, clone size, CDR3 DNA, CDR3 protein. D genes are given only for firm matches. Some rows mark clone size as missing; the rest say once, few, many or name a class of expanded clone.

-	TRBV7-9	TRBJ2-2	-	TGTGCCAGCAGCCCTAGTCCCTCCGGGGAGCTGTTTTTT	CASSPSPSGELFF
-	TRBV5-1	TRBJ2-1	-	TGCGCCAGCACTTATGGGGAGTCCTACAATGAGCAGTTCTTC	CASTYGESYNEQFF
-	TRBV2	TRBJ1-2	once	TGTGCCAGCATTAGGGAAGGGACTAACTATGGCTACACCTTC	CASIREGTNYGYTF
-	TRBV28	TRBJ2-1	-	TGTGCCAGCAGTTTAGGTGGGCCCGCATACAATGAGCAGTTCTTC	CASSLGGPAYNEQFF
-	TRBV5-1	TRBJ1-5	-	TGCGCCAGCAGCTTGGAGGGGGTAGAAAATCAGCCCCAGCATTTT	CASSLEGVENQPQHF
TRBD2	TRBV6-1	TRBJ2-1	-	TGTGCCAGCAGTGACAAGTCGCTATTTTGGGAGGGCCCTGAGCAGTTCTTC	CASSDKSLFWEGPEQFF
-	TRBV28	TRBJ2-3	-	TGTGCCAGCACCCTGGACCCGGCGGATACGCAGTATTTT	CASTLDPADTQYF
-	TRBV10-1	TRBJ2-3	-	TGCGCCAGCAGCGCGACCGGGTCAGGAAGCACAGATACGCAGTATTTT	CASSATGSGSTDTQYF
TRBD1	TRBV10-3	TRBJ1-6	-	TGTGCCATCAAACCCGACAGGGGGGATAATTCACCCCTCCACTTT	CAIKPDRGDNSPLHF
-	TRBV5-1	TRBJ1-1	-	TGCGCCAGCAGCTTGGGTTCTACCTCGGGTATGAACACTGAAGCTTTCTTT	CASSLGSTSGMNTEAFF
-	TRBV30	TRBJ1-6	-	TGTGCCTGGAGTATCCCCCGGGCGGGGGATTCACCCCTCCACTTT	CAWSIPRAGDSPLHF
-	TRBV9	TRBJ2-3	-	TGTGCCAGCAGCCTCGGTGGCGGTGGTACGAGGGATACGCAGTATTTT	CASSLGGGGTRDTQYF
TRBD2	TRBV16	TRBJ2-1	-	TGTGCCAGCAGCAGGACTAGCTTTGAGAAGTTCTTC	CASSRTSFEKFF
-	TRBV6-1	TRBJ2-1	many	TGTGCCAGCAGTGAACTGTATTATTTGGTGGGAACCGGTGAGCAGTTCTTC	CASSELYYLVGTGEQFF
-	TRBV5-4	TRBJ1-4	few	TGTGCCAGCAGCTTACGGACCCAACGGGGTGAAAAACTGTTTTTT	CASSLRTQRGEKLFF
-	TRBV28	TRBJ2-5	-	TGTGCCAGCAGTTTTTTAGGGACTGTCTCAATAGAGACCCAGTACTTC	CASSFLGTVSIETQYF
-	TRBV4-1	TRBJ2-3	-	TGCGCCAGCAGCGCGTCAGGGGCCAGCACAGATACGCAGTATTTT	CASSASGASTDTQYF
TRBD1	TRBV5-6	TRBJ1-2	-	TGTGCCAGCCTTACGACAGGGGGTTATGGCTACACCTTC	CASLTTGGYGYTF
-	TRBV7-2	TRBJ2-3	once	TGTGCCAGCAGCTTATCGCGAGGAGGCACAGATACGCAGTATTTT	CASSLSRGGTDTQYF
TRBD1	TRBV9	TRBJ1-6	few	TGTGCCAGCAGCAGCGCGACAGGGAATAATTCACCCCTCCACTTT	CASSSATGNNSPLHF
-	TRBV6-5	TRBJ1-3	-	TGTGCCACCTTACAGAGCTCTGGAAACACCATATATTTT	CATLQSSGNTIYF
-	TRBV9	TRBJ2-1	-	TGTGCCAGCAGCGGCGACAGAGGGGGGGGCCCCTACAATGAGCAGTTCTTC	CASSGDRGGGPYNEQFF
-	TRBV28	TRBJ1-5	-	TGTGCCAGCAGTTTTTCCGGGAGTAGCAATCAGCCCCAGCATTTT	CASSFSGSSNQPQHF
TRBD2	TRBV6-5	TRBJ2-7	once	TGTGCCAGCAGTTCCGGGACTAGCGGGAGCTACGAGCAGTACTTC	CASSSGTSGSYEQYF
TRBD1	TRBV5-1	TRBJ2-5	-	TGCGCCAGCAGCGTAAACAGGGGACAAGAGACCCAGTACTTC	CASSVNRGQETQYF
-	TRBV9	TRBJ2-1	-	TGTGCCAGCAGCCCAAGTGACTTGAACAATGAGCAGTTCTTC	CASSPSDLNNEQFF
TRBD2	TRBV9	TRBJ2-7	-	TGTGCCAGCAGCGTGGCTAGCGGGAGCTTGTACGAGCAGTACTTC	CASSVASGSLYEQYF
-	TRBV28	TRBJ1-2	-	TGTGCCAGCAGTTTTTCGGGTCGGGTCGGCTACACCTTC	CASSFSGRVGYTF
TRBD1	TRBV19	TRBJ1-6	few	TGTGCCAGTGGTCGGACAGGCGCCCCTTCACCCCTCCACTTT	CASGRTGAPSPLHF
-	TRBV25-1	TRBJ1-6	few	TGTGCCAGCAGTGAATCTTTGCGGGACTATAATTCACCCCTCCACTTT	CASSESLRDYNSPLHF
-	TRBV5-4	TRBJ2-3	-	TGTGCCAGCAGCCCTTCAACTAGCACAGATACGCAGTATTTT	CASSPSTSTDTQYF
TRBD2	TRBV7-6	TRBJ2-2	-	TGTGCCAGCAGCTTAGACCTAGCGGGGACCGGGGAGCTGTTTTTT	CASSLDLAGTGELFF
-	TRBV5-6	TRBJ1-1	-	TGTGCCAGCAGCGTGTTAGACACTGAAGCTTTCTTT	CASSVLDTEAFF
TRBD2	TRBV7-9	TRBJ2-2	once	TGTGCCAGCCACAACGGACTAGCGGGGGCGGGAACCGGGGAGCTGTTTTTT	CASHNGLAGAGTGELFF
TRBD1	TRBV6-1	TRBJ2-5	once	TGTGCCAGCAGTGAAGAGTTTGGTGCCAGGGGGAAGACCCAGTACTTC	CASSEEFGARGKTQYF
-	TRBV6-5	TRBJ1-3	-	TGTGCCAGCAGCCCGCGCGGGGCGGGAAACACCATATATTTT	CASSPRGAGNTIYF
TRBD2	TRBV9	TRBJ2-3	-	TGTGCCAGCAGCGGGGCGGGGGGACCCACAGATACGCAGTATTTT	CASSGAGGPTDTQYF
TRBD2	TRBV10-3	TRBJ2-2	-	TGTGCCATTCGCAGCGGGACGGGCGGGGAGCTGTTTTTT	CAIRSGTGGELFF
-	TRBV14	TRBJ2-5	once	TGTGCCAGCAGCCAAACGAGAGAGACCCAGTACTTC	CASSQTRETQYF
-	TRBV7-3	TRBJ2-1	-	TGTGCCAGCAGCTTAGGGCAGGGCCCCTACAATGAGCAGTTCTTC	CASSLGQGPYNEQFF
TRBD1	TRBV6-1	TRBJ2-3	-	TGTGCCAGCAGGGCAGGGGGCGCGGGCACAGATACGCAGTATTTT	CASRAGGAGTDTQYF
-	TRBV6-6	TRBJ1-2	-	TGTGCCAGCAGTGTTAACAGGGCCAGCTATGGCTACACCTTC	CASSVNRASYGYTF
-	TRBV6-6	TRBJ1-6	-	TGTGCCAGCAGTTACGAGTCAGGTAGTGGTTCACCCCTCCACTTT	CASSYESGSGSPLHF
-	TRBV5-1	TRBJ1-1	few	TGCGCCAGCAGCTTGTCTACGGGTACTTACACTGAAGCTTTCTTT	CASSLSTGTYTEAFF
-	TRBV19	TRBJ1-6	few	TGTGCCAGTAATGAGGCAGGCGATTCACCCCTCCACTTT	CASNEAGDSPLHF
-	TRBV30	TRBJ1-4	-	TGTGCCTGGAGTGGGGGGGATGCCCGAAAACTGTTTTTT	CAWSGGDARKLFF
TRBD1	TRBV27	TRBJ1-4	-	TGTGCCAGCAGGAAGGGACAGGGAAATGAAAAACTGTTTTTT	CASRKGQGNEKLFF
TRBD1	TRBV19	TRBJ1-5	-	TGTGCCAGTAGTATGGCAACAGGGGGCAATCAGCCCCAGCATTTT	CASSMATGGNQPQHF
-	TRBV7-2	TRBJ1-1	-	TGTGCCAGCAGCGCTCAGACAGGGAACACTGAAGCTTTCTTT	CASSAQTGNTEAFF
-	TRBV5-4	TRBJ2-3	-	TGTGCCAGCCGTGGGATGGGGTCGGATACGCAGTATTTT	CASRGMGSDTQYF
TRBD2	TRBV5-4	TRBJ2-5	-	TGTGCCAGCAGCCGGGGGGACTACCAAGAGACCCAGTACTTC	CASSRGDYQETQYF
TRBD2	TRBV10-3	TRBJ2-3	-	TGTGCCATCAGTCAAAGAGCGGGGAAGGGCACAGATACGCAGTATTTT	CAISQRAGKGTDTQYF
-	TRBV5-1	TRBJ2-7	-	TGCGCCAGCAGCTTTAGTCAGGCGGTCGGCGAGCAGTACTTC	CASSFSQAVGEQYF
-	TRBV11-2	TRBJ2-5	-	TGTGCCAGCAGCCACCCCTTTAGGAGGAAAGAGACCCAGTACTTC	CASSHPFRRKETQYF
TRBD2	TRBV6-1	TRBJ2-1	-	TGTGCCAGCAGTGAAGGTCGTAGCGGGAGAAGGGATGAGCAGTTCTTC	CASSEGRSGRRDEQFF
-	TRBV5-1	TRBJ2-6	-	TGCGCCAGCGGGGACTCTGGGGCCAACGTCCTGACTTTC	CASGDSGANVLTF